These 23 T cell receptor beta chains were sequenced from one sample in a study of cytomegalovirus exposure and HLA in healthy donors. Primers: 60 Vbeta forward and 13 Jbeta reverse. Profiled with immunoSEQ multiplex PCR; TCRdb holds only in-frame clones, not every one. Recorded here are 93,000 or so clones; the top ten clones represent about 3%. Sequencing was performed on PBMCs. The receptor source for this set is a middle-aged man in good health and CMV-seronegative.

The chain joins TRBV19 to TRBJ1-5, with D perhaps TRBD1 (6 bases). The germline V and J ends were trimmed by 0 bases and 3 bases, with 9 bases remaining between them. Germline assignment: CDR1 LNHDA and CDR2 SQIVND (reference sequence). The CDR3 is 15 amino acids. The CDR3 spells CASSIDGGNNQPQHF. The CDR3 DNA follows: TGTGCCAGTAGTATAGATGGGGGCAACAATCAGCCCCAGCATTTT.

The chain employs TRBV29-1 and TRBJ1-1; TRBD1 might be the D (6 bases). The CDR3 contains 17 residues. Germline lookup yields CDR1 SQVTM and CDR2 ANQGSEA. The germline V and J ends were trimmed by 5 bases and 3 bases, with 25 bases remaining between them. The CDR3 protein is CSVQIGRGKGRDTEAFF. CDR3 coding DNA: TGCAGCGTTCAAATCGGGAGGGGGAAAGGAAGGGACACTGAAGCTTTCTTT.

The J gene is TRBJ1-1, the V gene TRBV14; TRBD1 matches 7 bases. V was pared by 3 bases and J by 4 bases, with 17 bases of the junction left unmatched. The CDR3 runs to 18 residues. In germline, CDR1 is SGHDN, CDR2 FVKESK. The CDR3 nucleotides read TGTGCCAGCAGCCAGATCTCCTTCATCACAGGGGATATCACTGAAGCTTTCTTT. This gives the protein CASSQISFITGDITEAFF.

The chain is built from TRBV19 and TRBJ1-6; TRBD1 is a possible D gene (5 bases). The CDR3 sequence is 17 residues long. The germline V gene encodes CDR1 LNHDA and CDR2 SQIVND (reference sequence). V dropped 5 bases and J dropped 7 bases, with 21 bases sitting between them. CDR3 in DNA: TGTGCCAGTAGTCATCGACCCCCCGGGGGGTTAAATTCACCCCTCCACTTT. As protein: CASSHRPPGGLNSPLHF.

The chain joins TRBV5-4 to TRBJ2-1, with D uncertain. The CDR3 has 13 residues. The V and J ends lost 4 bases and 8 bases respectively, with 13 bases between them. Germline V gene lookup returns CDR1 SGHNT and CDR2 YYREEE (reference sequence). The CDR3 sequence: CASSDKSSYEQFF. The CDR3 bases are TGTGCCAGCAGCGACAAGTCAAGCTATGAGCAGTTCTTC.

J is TRBJ2-7 and V is TRBV11-2, with unresolved D. The germline V gene has CDR1 SGHAT and CDR2 FQNNGV. The ends were cut back, 4 bases at V and 0 bases at J, with 10 bases in the middle. The CDR3 totals 14 residues. CDR3 nucleotides: TGTGCCAGCAGCTCCTATGACACCTCCTACGAGCAGTACTTC. Its translation is CASSSYDTSYEQYF.

This chain joins TRBV27 and TRBJ1-5, with 8 bases lining up with TRBD1. The junction had 5 bases not matched to a gene; V was cut back by 8 bases and J by 8 bases. Germline CDR1 is MNHEY and CDR2 is SMNVEV (reference sequence). The CDR3 runs 12 residues. The CDR3 DNA sequence: TGTGCCAGCGCCTCAGGGGGCGAGCCCCAGCATTTT. Translation gives CASASGGEPQHF.

The CDR3 region is CASSQERAQHGYTF. The CDR3 DNA follows: TGCGCCAGCAGCCAAGAAAGAGCGCAGCATGGCTACACCTTC. V and J are TRBV4-3 and TRBJ1-2; D not certain. Per the germline V gene, CDR1 is LGHNA and CDR2 is YSLEER. This CDR3 contains 14 residues. Trimming shortened V by 0 bases and J by 6 bases, and 11 bases separated the two germline ends.

The V and J genes are TRBV6-5 and TRBJ2-3, with a weak D call TRBD2 (5 bases). V was clipped by 2 bases and J by 1 base, with 10 bases between them. Germline assignment: CDR1 MNHEY and CDR2 SVGAGI. The CDR3 sequence is 15 residues long. For the CDR3, the DNA is TGTGCCAGCAGTTACAGGGCGGGTCGCACAGATACGCAGTATTTT. Protein sequence: CASSYRAGRTDTQYF.

The chain recombines TRBV6-4 with TRBJ1-2; D is perhaps TRBD1 (6 bases). Trimming pared 3 bases from V and 3 bases from J, leaving 11 bases between. From germline, CDR1 is MRHNA and CDR2 SNTAGT. This CDR3 has 14 residues. CDR3 sequence: CASSEGGGDYGYTF. CDR3 DNA: TGTGCCAGCAGTGAGGGGGGGGGCGACTATGGCTACACCTTC.

This chain connects TRBV5-1 to TRBJ2-3, with D maybe TRBD1 (5 bases). This CDR3 has 15 amino acids. The V end was cut by 2 bases, the J end by 0 bases, with 10 bases between. The V gene's germline CDR1 is SGHRS and CDR2 YFSETQ. In DNA form, the CDR3 reads TGCGCCAGCAGCTTTTTTAGGGGTAGCACAGATACGCAGTATTTT. This sequence encodes CASSFFRGSTDTQYF.

This rearrangement joins TRBV2 to TRBJ1-1; D gene uncertain. Trimming took off 0 bases at V and 8 bases at J, with 13 bases between the two ends. In germline, CDR1 is SNHLY, CDR2 FYNNEI. The CDR3 spans 14 residues. CDR3: CASSEAWAGGEAFF. CDR3 coding DNA: TGTGCCAGCAGTGAAGCCTGGGCAGGTGGAGAAGCTTTCTTT.

V and J are TRBV11-2 and TRBJ2-1; TRBD2 is a possible D gene (5 bases). This CDR3 is 13 amino acids long. Trimming stripped 6 bases from V and 8 bases from J, with 14 bases between. Germline CDR1 SGHAT, CDR2 FQNNGV. Here the CDR3 DNA reads TGTGCCAGCAGGCCGACTAAGACGGATGAGCAGTTCTTC. Translating gives CASRPTKTDEQFF.

The V call is TRBV4-3, the J call TRBJ2-2; tentatively, D is TRBD1 (5 bases). The V end was cut by 1 base, the J end by 5 bases, with 8 bases between. This CDR3 comprises 14 residues. CDR1 is LGHNA and CDR2 is YSLEER in the germline V gene. CDR3 sequence: CASSQVWTTGELFF. The CDR3 DNA is TGCGCCAGCAGCCAAGTATGGACAACCGGGGAGCTGTTTTTT.

V and J are TRBV6-1 and TRBJ2-1; 9 bases are shared with TRBD2. Per the germline V gene, CDR1 is MNHNS and CDR2 is SASEGT. Trimming removed 0 bases from V and 1 base from J; junction bases left unmatched: 4. CDR3 length: 17 residues. CDR3 residues: CASSEAPSGISYNEQFF. The CDR3 nucleotides read TGTGCCAGCAGTGAAGCTCCTAGCGGGATTTCCTACAATGAGCAGTTCTTC.

The chain combines TRBV7-9 with TRBJ1-5, with D possibly matching TRBD1 (5 bases). The CDR3 runs to 15 residues. V shed 5 bases and J shed 0 bases, with 11 bases lying between them. From germline, CDR1 is SEHNR and CDR2 FQNEAQ (reference sequence). The CDR3 region is CASSPRGNSNQPQHF. The CDR3, as DNA: TGTGCCAGCAGCCCCCGGGGGAATAGCAATCAGCCCCAGCATTTT.

The chain joins TRBV5-5 to TRBJ2-2, with unresolved D. CDR1 and CDR2 from the germline V gene are SGHKS and YYEKEE (reference sequence). The V end was cut by 4 bases, the J end by 4 bases, with 8 bases between. The CDR3 consists of 13 residues. The CDR3 nucleotides are TGTGCCAGCAGCCTGTACGGCACCGGGGAGCTGTTTTTT. This codes for CASSLYGTGELFF.

This chain joins TRBV5-4 and TRBJ2-3; TRBD2 agrees at 8 bases. Germline CDR1 is SGHNT and CDR2 is YYREEE (reference sequence). This CDR3 spans 15 amino acids. V lost 1 base to trimming and J lost 0 bases; unmatched junction nucleotides: 1. The CDR3 region has the DNA TGTGCCAGCAGCTTGCCTAGCGGGAGCACAGATACGCAGTATTTT. This codes for CASSLPSGSTDTQYF.

The rearrangement links TRBV15 to TRBJ1-5, with 11 bases aligning to TRBD1. V was pared by 5 bases and J by 6 bases, with 3 bases of the junction left unmatched. Looked up from germline, CDR1 is LNHNV and CDR2 is YYDKDF (reference sequence). This CDR3 comprises 14 residues. CDR3 sequence reads: CATSGTGGGQPQHF. The CDR3, as DNA: TGTGCCACCAGCGGGACAGGGGGTGGTCAGCCCCAGCATTTT.

The CDR3 DNA is TGTGCCAGCAGTTTAGGGACAGGGGTCGACCACGAGCAGTACTTC. It codes for CASSLGTGVDHEQYF. J is TRBJ2-7 and V is TRBV27, with 10 bases lining up with TRBD1. Trimming cost V 2 bases and J 5 bases; bases outside gene matches: 6. This CDR3 is 15 amino acids long. From germline, CDR1 is MNHEY and CDR2 SMNVEV (reference sequence).

The J gene is TRBJ2-1, the V gene TRBV10-2; 7 bases match TRBD1. CDR3 size: 14 residues. CDR1 is WSHSY, CDR2 SAAADI, per germline. J lost 9 bases, V lost 6 bases, and 11 bases had no gene match. CDR3 sequence: CASRETGSLGEQFF. Written as DNA, the CDR3 is TGCGCCAGCAGAGAGACAGGGTCTTTGGGTGAGCAGTTCTTC.

The chain carries TRBV11-3 and TRBJ2-2; 7 nucleotides line up with TRBD1. The germline gives CDR1 SGHNT, CDR2 YENEEA. The length of the CDR3 is 15 residues. The V segment lost 5 bases and the J segment 1 base; nucleotides outside the gene matches: 4. Here the CDR3 reads CASSARTGNTGELFF. In nucleotides, the CDR3 is TGTGCCAGCAGCGCCAGGACAGGGAACACCGGGGAGCTGTTTTTT.

J is TRBJ1-1 and V is TRBV11-2; TRBD1 agrees at 9 bases. The germline CDR1 and CDR2 sequences are SGHAT and FQNNGV. The CDR3 is 14 residues long. V lost 5 bases, J lost 1 base, and 2 bases stayed unmatched. The chain's CDR3 is CASSLTGGNTEAFF. The CDR3 DNA is TGTGCCAGCAGCCTGACAGGGGGGAACACTGAAGCTTTCTTT.